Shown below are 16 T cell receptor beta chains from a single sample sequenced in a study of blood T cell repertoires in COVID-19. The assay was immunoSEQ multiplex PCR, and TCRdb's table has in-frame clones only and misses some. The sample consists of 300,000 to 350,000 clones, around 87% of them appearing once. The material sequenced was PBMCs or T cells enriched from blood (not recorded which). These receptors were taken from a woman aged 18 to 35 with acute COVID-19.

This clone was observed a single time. CDR3 sequence (DNA): TGCGCCAGCACCCGACTCAGGGGCCTTCAAGAGACCCAGTACTTC. This gives the protein CASTRLRGLQETQYF. This chain joins TRBV5-1 and TRBJ2-5, with D perhaps TRBD1 (6 bases). Trimming took off 6 bases at V and 2 bases at J, with 17 bases between the two ends. CDR1 is SGHRS, CDR2 YFSETQ, per germline. The CDR3 has 15 amino acids.

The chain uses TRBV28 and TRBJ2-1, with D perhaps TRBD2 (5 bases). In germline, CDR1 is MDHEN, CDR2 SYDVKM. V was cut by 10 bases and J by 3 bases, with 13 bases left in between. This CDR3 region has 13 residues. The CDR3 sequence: CATFSDGYNEQFF. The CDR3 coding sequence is TGTGCCACCTTTAGCGATGGCTACAATGAGCAGTTCTTC.

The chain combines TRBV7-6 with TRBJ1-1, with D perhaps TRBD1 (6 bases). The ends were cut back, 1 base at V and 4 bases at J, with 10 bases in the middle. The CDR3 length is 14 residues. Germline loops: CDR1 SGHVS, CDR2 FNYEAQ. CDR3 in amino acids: CASSLGQEVTEAFF. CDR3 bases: TGTGCCAGCAGCTTAGGACAGGAGGTCACTGAAGCTTTCTTT.

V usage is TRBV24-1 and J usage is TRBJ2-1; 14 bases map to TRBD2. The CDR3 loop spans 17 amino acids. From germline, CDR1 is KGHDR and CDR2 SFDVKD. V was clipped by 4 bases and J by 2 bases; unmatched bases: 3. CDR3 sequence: CATSDPGLAGAYNEQFF. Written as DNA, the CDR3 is TGTGCCACCAGTGACCCGGGACTAGCGGGAGCCTACAATGAGCAGTTCTTC.

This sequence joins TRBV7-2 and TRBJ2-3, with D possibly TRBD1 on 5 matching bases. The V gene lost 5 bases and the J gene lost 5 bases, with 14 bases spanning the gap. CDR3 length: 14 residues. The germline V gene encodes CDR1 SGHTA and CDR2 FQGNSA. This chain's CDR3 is CASSPNWGGDTQYF. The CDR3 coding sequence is TGTGCCAGCAGCCCGAACTGGGGCGGAGATACGCAGTATTTT.

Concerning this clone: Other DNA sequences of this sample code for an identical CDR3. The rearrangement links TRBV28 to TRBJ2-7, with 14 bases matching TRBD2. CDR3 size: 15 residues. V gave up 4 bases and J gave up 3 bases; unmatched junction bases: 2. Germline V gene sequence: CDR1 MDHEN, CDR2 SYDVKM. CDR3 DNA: TGTGCCAGCAGTTCAGGGACTAGCGGGAGCTACGAGCAGTACTTC. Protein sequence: CASSSGTSGSYEQYF.

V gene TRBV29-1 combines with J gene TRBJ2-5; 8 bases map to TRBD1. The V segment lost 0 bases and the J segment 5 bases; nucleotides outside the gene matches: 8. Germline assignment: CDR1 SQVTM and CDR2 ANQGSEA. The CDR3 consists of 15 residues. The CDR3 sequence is CSVEDRQGATETQYF. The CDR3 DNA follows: TGCAGCGTTGAAGATAGGCAGGGGGCTACCGAGACCCAGTACTTC.

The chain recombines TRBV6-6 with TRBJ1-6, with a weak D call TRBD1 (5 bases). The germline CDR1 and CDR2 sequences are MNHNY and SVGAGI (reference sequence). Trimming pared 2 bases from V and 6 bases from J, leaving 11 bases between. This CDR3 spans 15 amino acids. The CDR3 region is CASSYPGLRNSPLHF. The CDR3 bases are TGTGCCAGCAGTTACCCAGGGTTGCGTAATTCACCCCTCCACTTT.

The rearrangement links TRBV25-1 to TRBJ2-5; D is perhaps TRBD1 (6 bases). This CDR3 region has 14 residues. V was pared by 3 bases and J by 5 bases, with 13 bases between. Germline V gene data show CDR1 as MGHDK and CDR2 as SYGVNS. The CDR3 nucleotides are TGTGCCAGCAGTGAGGACAGACCTGGGGAGACCCAGTACTTC. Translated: CASSEDRPGETQYF.

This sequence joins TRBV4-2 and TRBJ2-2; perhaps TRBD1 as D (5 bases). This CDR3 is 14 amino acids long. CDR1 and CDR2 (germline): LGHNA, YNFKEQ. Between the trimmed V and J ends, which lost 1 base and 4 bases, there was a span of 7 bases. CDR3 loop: CASSQVTVTGELFF. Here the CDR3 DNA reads TGTGCCAGCAGCCAAGTGACAGTCACCGGGGAGCTGTTTTTT.

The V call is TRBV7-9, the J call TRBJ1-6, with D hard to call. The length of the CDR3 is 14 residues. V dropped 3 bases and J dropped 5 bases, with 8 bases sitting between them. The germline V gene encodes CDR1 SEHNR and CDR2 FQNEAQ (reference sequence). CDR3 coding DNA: TGTGCCAGCAGCTTCGGGGAAAATAATTCACCCCTCCACTTT. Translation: CASSFGENNSPLHF. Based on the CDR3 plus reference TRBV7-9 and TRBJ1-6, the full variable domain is DTGVSQNPRHKITKRGQNVTFRCDPISEHNRLYWYRQTLGQGPEFLTYFQNEAQLEKSRLLSDRFSAERPKGSFSTLEIQRTEQGDSAMYLCASSFGENNSPLHFGNGTRLTVT.

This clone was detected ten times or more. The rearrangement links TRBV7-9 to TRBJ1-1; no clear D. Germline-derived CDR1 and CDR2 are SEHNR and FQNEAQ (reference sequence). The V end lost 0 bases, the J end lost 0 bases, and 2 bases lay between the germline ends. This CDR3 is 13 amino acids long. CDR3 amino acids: CASSLAMNTEAFF. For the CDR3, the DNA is TGTGCCAGCAGCTTAGCTATGAACACTGAAGCTTTCTTT. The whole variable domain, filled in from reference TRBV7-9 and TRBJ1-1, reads DTGVSQNPRHKITKRGQNVTFRCDPISEHNRLYWYRQTLGQGPEFLTYFQNEAQLEKSRLLSDRFSAERPKGSFSTLEIQRTEQGDSAMYLCASSLAMNTEAFFGQGTRLTVV.

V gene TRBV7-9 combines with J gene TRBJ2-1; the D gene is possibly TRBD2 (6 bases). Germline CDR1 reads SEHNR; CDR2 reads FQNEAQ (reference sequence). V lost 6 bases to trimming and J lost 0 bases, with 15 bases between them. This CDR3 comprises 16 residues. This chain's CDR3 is CASRLGLASSYNEQFF. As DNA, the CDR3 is TGTGCCAGCAGATTGGGGCTAGCGAGCTCCTACAATGAGCAGTTCTTC.

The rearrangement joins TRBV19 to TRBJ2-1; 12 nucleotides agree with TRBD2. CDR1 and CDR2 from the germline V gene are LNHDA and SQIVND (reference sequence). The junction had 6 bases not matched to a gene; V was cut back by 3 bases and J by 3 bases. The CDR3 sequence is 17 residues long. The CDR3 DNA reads TGTGCCAGTAGTATTGGCCTAGCGGGAGGGCTCTACAATGAGCAGTTCTTC. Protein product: CASSIGLAGGLYNEQFF.

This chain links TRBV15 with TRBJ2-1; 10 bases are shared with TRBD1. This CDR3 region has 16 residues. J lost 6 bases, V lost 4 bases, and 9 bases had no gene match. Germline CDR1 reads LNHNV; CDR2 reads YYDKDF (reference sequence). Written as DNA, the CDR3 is TGTGCCACCAGCATCGGGGTGAGGGACAGGGGCAATGAGCAGTTCTTC. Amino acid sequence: CATSIGVRDRGNEQFF. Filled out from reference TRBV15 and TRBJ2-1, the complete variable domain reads DAMVIQNPRYQVTQFGKPVTLSCSQTLNHNVMYWYQQKSSQAPKLLFHYYDKDFNNEADTPDNFQSRRPNTSFCFLDIRSPGLGDTAMYLCATSIGVRDRGNEQFFGPGTRLTVL.

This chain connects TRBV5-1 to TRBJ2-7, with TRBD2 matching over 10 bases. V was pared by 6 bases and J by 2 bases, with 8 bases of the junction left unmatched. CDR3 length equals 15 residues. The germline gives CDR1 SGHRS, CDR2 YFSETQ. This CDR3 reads CASTALAGETYEQYF. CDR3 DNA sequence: TGCGCCAGCACCGCGCTAGCGGGAGAGACCTACGAGCAGTACTTC.